This T cell receptor beta chain derives from a study of blood T cell repertoires in COVID-19. The CDR3 length is 16 residues. Looked up from germline, CDR1 is MNHEY and CDR2 is SVGAGI. Between the trimmed V and J ends, which lost 0 bases and 1 base, there was a span of 13 bases. Seattle's enrolled individuals joined amid active infection and were then monitored longitudinally. Source study methods: Amplified reference gene primers provided the basis for estimating nucleated cell counts. TCRdb keeps only in-frame clones here, not all; method: immunoSEQ multiplex PCR. That table furnishes V, J and clone size, whereas the DNA furnished D and trimming. This sample carries 100,000 to 150,000 clones, around 81% of them seen once, and the ten largest clones take approximately 17%.

This receptor was taken from a man aged 25-45 years with COVID-19, enrolled during active disease. Sequencing input: peripheral blood. The chain links TRBV6-5 to TRBJ2-7; a weak D match, TRBD2 (5 bases). CDR3: CASSYSSFRGSYEQYF. DNA of the CDR3: TGTGCCAGCAGTTACTCGTCTTTTCGAGGGTCCTACGAGCAGTACTTC.